A selection of T cell receptor beta chains follows, all from one sample in a study of blood T cell repertoires in COVID-19. Assay used: immunoSEQ multiplex PCR; TCRdb lists only in-frame clones, some missing. The sample lists approximately 250,000 clones; approximately 85% were seen once. Sequencing was performed on peripheral blood. These receptors came from a man aged 45-60 years with COVID-19, enrolled during active disease. CDR3s include the opening cysteine and the closing phenylalanine or tryptophan. Each record gives: CDR3 protein, CDR3 DNA, V gene, J gene, clone size, CDR3 length, D gene. D genes are given only for firm matches. Clone size is shown for a subset of rows, as once, few, many or a class of expanded clone.

CASSLYRSTNEKLFF	TGTGCCAGCAGCCTCTACAGAAGTACTAATGAAAAACTGTTTTTT	TRBV14	TRBJ1-4	-	15	-
CASSRGQGETQYF	TGTGCCAGCTCGCGGGGACAGGGGGAGACCCAGTACTTC	TRBV18	TRBJ2-5	-	13	TRBD1
CASSNRDRAPFGGELFF	TGCGCCAGCAGCAACCGGGACAGGGCCCCTTTTGGCGGGGAGCTGTTTTTT	TRBV5-1	TRBJ2-2	-	17	TRBD1
CASSAVGGTSGDTQYF	TGTGCCAGCAGCGCCGTAGGGGGGACTAGCGGGGACACGCAGTATTTT	TRBV9	TRBJ2-3	-	16	TRBD2
CASRSGGLGQPQHF	TGTGCCAGTAGATCTGGAGGGTTGGGTCAGCCCCAGCATTTT	TRBV6-5	TRBJ1-5	-	14	-
CASSDSRGGTDTQYF	TGTGCCAGCAGTGACTCACGGGGGGGCACAGATACGCAGTATTTT	TRBV6-4	TRBJ2-3	-	15	TRBD2
CASSDKSRGIYNEQFF	TGTGCCAGCTCGGATAAGAGCAGGGGAATATACAATGAGCAGTTCTTC	TRBV27	TRBJ2-1	-	16	-
CASSEEGQYF	TGTGCCAGCAGTGAGGAGGGGCAGTATTTT	TRBV6-1	TRBJ2-3	-	10	-
CASSLDGQANSPLHF	TGTGCCAGCAGCTTAGATGGTCAGGCCAATTCACCCCTCCACTTT	TRBV7-2	TRBJ1-6	-	15	-
CASRLASIGEQFF	TGTGCCAGTAGGCTAGCGAGTATTGGTGAGCAGTTCTTC	TRBV19	TRBJ2-1	-	13	-
CASSLGEGRRGNQPQHF	TGCGCCAGCAGCCTCGGGGAGGGGCGCCGGGGCAATCAGCCCCAGCATTTT	TRBV4-1	TRBJ1-5	-	17	-
CASSVDSTSIYEQYF	TGTGCCAGCAGCGTAGACAGTACCTCGATCTACGAGCAGTACTTC	TRBV9	TRBJ2-7	-	15	-
CASSVTTGASYNEQFF	TGTGCCAGCAGCGTAACCACAGGGGCCTCCTACAATGAGCAGTTCTTC	TRBV9	TRBJ2-1	-	16	TRBD1
CASSPGYEQYF	TGTGCCAGCAGCCCAGGCTACGAGCAGTACTTC	TRBV7-2	TRBJ2-7	-	11	-
CASSPPGQGAYEQYF	TGTGCCAGCAGTCCACCGGGACAGGGGGCCTACGAGCAGTACTTC	TRBV6-5	TRBJ2-7	-	15	TRBD1
CASSQDRAGVTYEQYF	TGCGCCAGCAGCCAAGATCGGGCAGGGGTTACCTACGAGCAGTACTTC	TRBV4-1	TRBJ2-7	-	16	-
CASSQEVGGRLGELFF	TGCGCCAGCAGCCAAGAGGTCGGGGGGCGTCTCGGGGAGCTGTTTTTT	TRBV4-1	TRBJ2-2	few	16	-
CASRGQGGNTGELFF	TGTGCCAGCAGGGGACAGGGCGGAAACACCGGGGAGCTGTTTTTT	TRBV7-9	TRBJ2-2	-	15	TRBD1
CASSQDTPDGTGDYGYTF	TGCGCCAGCAGCCAAGATACTCCCGACGGGACAGGGGATTATGGCTACACCTTC	TRBV4-1	TRBJ1-2	once	18	TRBD1
CASSLGGYGYTF	TGTGCCAGCAGCTTGGGAGGCTATGGCTACACCTTC	TRBV7-8	TRBJ1-2	-	12	-
CASSPRGGGTGELFF	TGTGCCAGCAGCCCCCGGGGGGGTGGCACCGGGGAGCTGTTTTTT	TRBV11-2	TRBJ2-2	many	15	TRBD2
CASSPRDRENTEAFF	TGTGCCAGCAGCCCCCGGGACAGAGAGAACACTGAAGCTTTCTTT	TRBV9	TRBJ1-1	-	15	TRBD1
CASSFGTGDYNEQFF	TGTGCCAGCAGCTTTGGGACAGGGGACTACAATGAGCAGTTCTTC	TRBV7-3	TRBJ2-1	once	15	TRBD1